Listed below are T cell receptor beta chains from one sample, sequenced in a study of beta chain features in type 1 diabetes. Clones were sequenced by immunoSEQ multiplex PCR, and TCRdb holds only the in-frame ones, with some missing. The profile shows around 280,000 clones, approximately 16% of them singletons. The specimen was naive CD4+ T cells from blood. The receptors were gathered from a man between 18 and 35 years old with type 1 diabetes. The CDR3 runs from the conserved cysteine through the conserved F or W. D genes are given only for firm matches.

21 | TRBJ2-6 | TRBD2 | TRBV18 | CASSPVHQRGALFSGANVLTF
17 | TRBJ2-4 | TRBD2 | TRBV30 | CAWSGVAGGLAKNIQYF
15 | TRBJ1-6 | TRBD1 | TRBV4-3 | CASSQKQGSNSPLHF
15 | TRBJ2-3 | NA | TRBV2 | CASSEVNFSPDTQYF
15 | TRBJ2-7 | TRBD1 | TRBV28 | CASSPWTGFSYEQYF
13 | TRBJ2-7 | NA | TRBV28 | CASSIPPSPTPHF
14 | TRBJ2-5 | TRBD1 | TRBV10-1 | CASSESGGQETQYF
14 | TRBJ1-5 | NA | TRBV7-2 | CASSLGADNQPQHF
13 | TRBJ1-4 | NA | TRBV18 | CASSPREREKLFF
13 | TRBJ2-7 | TRBD2 | TRBV29-1 | CSVGTSGIYEQYF
11 | TRBJ2-7 | NA | TRBV6-1 | CASSAVSEQYF
21 | TRBJ2-1 | TRBD1 | TRBV14 | CASSQEQRLLGGTGGSKKPFF
16 | TRBJ2-1 | NA | TRBV7-8 | CASSLDERHRYNEQFF
19 | TRBJ2-7 | NA | TRBV7-9 | CASSPLGQGRTSGLYEQYF
14 | TRBJ2-1 | NA | TRBV5-1 | CASSFLPDYNEQFF
14 | TRBJ1-5 | TRBD1 | TRBV15 | CATSRDRGDQPQHF
14 | TRBJ2-4 | TRBD2 | TRBV7-9 | CASGILAGVNIQYF
13 | TRBJ2-7 | TRBD1 | TRBV18 | CASSGQGAGEQYF
15 | TRBJ2-2 | NA | TRBV27 | CASSLETRGGGELFF
14 | TRBJ1-5 | TRBD1 | TRBV30 | CAWSRQGGNQPQHF
14 | TRBJ2-1 | NA | TRBV28 | CASSPWEDYNEQFF
13 | TRBJ2-7 | TRBD1 | TRBV19 | CASSRIDRDRVHF
15 | TRBJ1-1 | NA | TRBV2 | CASSLQPTGPTEAFF
14 | TRBJ1-5 | NA | TRBV9 | CASSVAGGNQPQHF
14 | TRBJ1-2 | TRBD1 | TRBV30 | CAARKQGDDFGYTF
13 | TRBJ2-2 | NA | TRBV28 | CASTQGFAGELFF
18 | TRBJ2-1 | TRBD2 | TRBV9 | CASSVGRPGLAAYNEQFF
12 | TRBJ1-1 | NA | TRBV10-3 | CAIRGPNTEAFF
12 | TRBJ1-2 | NA | TRBV29-1 | CSVLHRDYGYTF
15 | TRBJ2-5 | NA | TRBV5-4 | CASSPPGERPETQYF
13 | TRBJ2-3 | TRBD1 | TRBV7-9 | CASSDRGTDTQYF
14 | TRBJ2-3 | NA | TRBV9 | CASSDPPATDTQYF
15 | TRBJ1-1 | NA | TRBV7-9 | CASSLAGHRNTEAFF
13 | TRBJ1-1 | NA | TRBV4-2 | CASSQDRSTEAFF
11 | TRBJ2-3 | TRBD2 | TRBV12-5 | CASGQGREEYF
13 | TRBJ2-1 | NA | TRBV7-9 | CASSGLGHNEQFF
17 | TRBJ2-2 | TRBD1 | TRBV7-9 | CASSLDHRGRVTGELFF
14 | TRBJ2-4 | NA | TRBV11-2 | CASSFSRVANIQYF
17 | TRBJ2-1 | TRBD2 | TRBV7-8 | CASSLAEGLAGGYEQFF
17 | TRBJ1-4 | TRBD1 | TRBV23-1 | CASTAGQGLETNEKLFF
16 | TRBJ2-7 | NA | TRBV14 | CASSFRWGESSEVQYF
13 | TRBJ2-7 | NA | TRBV11-2 | CASSLGGEYEQYF
14 | TRBJ2-3 | NA | TRBV11-2 | CASSLVPGTDTQYF
14 | TRBJ1-2 | NA | TRBV30 | CAWSQQGPNYGYTF
16 | TRBJ2-3 | NA | TRBV18 | CASSPIARGATDTQYF
15 | TRBJ2-5 | TRBD2 | TRBV2 | CASRRTSGPQETQYF
15 | TRBJ2-3 | NA | TRBV9 | CASSVEPRGTDTQYF
13 | TRBJ2-5 | NA | TRBV25-1 | CASNNPGSETQYF
15 | TRBJ2-7 | TRBD2 | TRBV27 | CASGTPRLAPYEQYF
14 | TRBJ2-7 | NA | TRBV7-2 | CASSRDTNRDEQYF
15 | TRBJ2-3 | TRBD1 | TRBV5-6 | CASSPDRGTADTQYF
14 | TRBJ2-7 | TRBD2 | TRBV7-2 | CASSLVAGSYEQYF
15 | TRBJ2-1 | NA | TRBV6-1 | CASSRTVLSYNEQFF